Each of the 22 T cell receptor beta chains below was sequenced from the same sample in a study of cytomegalovirus exposure and HLA in healthy donors. Use of 60 Vbeta and 13 Jbeta primers characterized the PCR. This table comes from immunoSEQ multiplex PCR, and its TCRdb copy is limited to in-frame clones, with some not included. The data show fewer than 120,000 clones, 76% seen once. The sequencing input was PBMCs. The source of these receptors is a man aged 25 to 45 in good health and CMV-seropositive.

The V gene is TRBV7-8, the J gene TRBJ1-1; no reliable D call. V was pared by 5 bases and J by 3 bases, with 4 bases between. Germline CDR1 is SGHVS and CDR2 is FQNEAQ. There are 11 residues in the CDR3. The CDR3 loop is CASSLYTEAFF. CDR3 coding DNA: TGTGCCAGCAGCCTATACACTGAAGCTTTCTTT.

Only one count was recorded for this clone. V is TRBV7-2 and J is TRBJ2-7, with D possibly matching TRBD2 (5 bases). With 0 bases removed from V and 4 bases from J, the gap between germline ends came to 10 bases. The germline V gene has CDR1 SGHTA and CDR2 FQGNSA. The CDR3 sequence is 14 residues long. The CDR3 sequence is CASSLAASSYEQYF. For the CDR3, the DNA is TGTGCCAGCAGCTTAGCGGCTAGCAGTTACGAGCAGTACTTC.

This chain links TRBV28 with TRBJ2-3, with TRBD1 identical over 9 bases. The length of the CDR3 is 15 residues. Trimming at V came to 8 bases and at J to 5 bases, leaving 11 bases not matched to a gene. Per the germline V gene, CDR1 is MDHEN and CDR2 is SYDVKM. CDR3 sequence: CASAPQGAVGDTQYF. The CDR3 region has the DNA TGTGCCAGCGCGCCACAGGGGGCTGTTGGAGATACGCAGTATTTT.

The CDR3 coding sequence is TGTGCCAGCAGGGCGGACACCGGGGCCAACGTCCTGACTTTC. It encodes CASRADTGANVLTF. The V call is TRBV4-2, the J call TRBJ2-6; perhaps TRBD1 as D (5 bases). Germline V gene lookup returns CDR1 LGHNA and CDR2 YNFKEQ. Trimming removed 6 bases from V and 4 bases from J, with 10 bases in between. This CDR3 is built from 14 residues.

The rearrangement uses TRBV5-4 and TRBJ1-1; 9 bases are shared with TRBD1. CDR1 and CDR2 (germline): SGHNT, YYREEE (reference sequence). The J segment lost 0 bases and the V segment lost 3 bases, leaving 6 bases of the junction unmatched. This CDR3 is built from 16 residues. The CDR3 DNA reads TGTGCCAGCAGCTCGGGACAGGGTACCGTGAACACTGAAGCTTTCTTT. The encoded protein is CASSSGQGTVNTEAFF.

V is TRBV7-2 and J is TRBJ2-7; D perhaps matches TRBD1 (6 bases). Germline-derived CDR1 and CDR2 are SGHTA and FQGNSA. CDR3 length: 14 residues. The germline V and J ends were trimmed by 1 base and 2 bases, with 9 bases remaining between them. The CDR3 protein is CASSLGTVPYEQYF. CDR3 DNA sequence: TGTGCCAGCAGCTTAGGGACAGTCCCCTACGAGCAGTACTTC.

This sequence joins TRBV7-6 and TRBJ2-3, with 8 bases fitting TRBD1. The V and J ends lost 4 bases and 5 bases, in that order; junction bases with no gene match: 5. CDR1 and CDR2 (germline): SGHVS, FNYEAQ. The CDR3 totals 14 residues. Here the CDR3 reads CASSSGQGIDTQYF. The DNA of the CDR3 is TGTGCCAGCAGCTCAGGACAGGGTATAGATACGCAGTATTTT.

The V gene is TRBV30, the J gene TRBJ1-3; D not resolved. V was pared by 4 bases and J by 2 bases, with 9 bases between. CDR3 size: 13 residues. Germline loops: CDR1 GTSNPN, CDR2 SVGIG (reference sequence). CDR3 bases: TGTGCCTGGACCGCGATAGCTGGAAACACCATATATTTT. It specifies CAWTAIAGNTIYF.

V usage is TRBV5-6 and J usage is TRBJ2-7; 9 bases line up with TRBD1. The CDR3 is 14 amino acids. CDR1 and CDR2 (germline): SGHDT, YYEEEE. Trimming took 1 base from V and 5 from J; bases not matched to a gene: 4. In nucleotides, the CDR3 is TGTGCCAGCAGCTTGACCGGGACAGGGCACGAGCAGTACTTC. This translates into CASSLTGTGHEQYF.

The sample holds a few counts of this clone. This rearrangement joins TRBV7-9 to TRBJ2-4, with a possible D match to TRBD1 (5 bases). The CDR3 is made up of 18 amino acids. The germline V and J ends were trimmed by 2 bases and 3 bases, with 20 bases remaining between them. From germline, CDR1 is SEHNR and CDR2 FQNEAQ (reference sequence). The CDR3 spells CASSLKAAAKGDKNIQYF. Here the CDR3 DNA reads TGTGCCAGCAGCTTAAAGGCGGCAGCCAAAGGGGACAAAAACATTCAGTACTTC.

This clone was observed a few times. This chain links TRBV7-8 with TRBJ1-6, with 8 bases identical to TRBD1. Germline CDR1 reads SGHVS; CDR2 reads FQNEAQ. Germline trimming cut 4 bases from V and 7 bases from J; bases unmatched to any gene: 3. The CDR3 extends over 14 amino acids. The CDR3: CASSSGTGNSPLHF. In DNA, the CDR3 is TGTGCCAGCAGCTCCGGGACAGGAAATTCACCCCTCCACTTT.

The V and J genes are TRBV7-9 and TRBJ2-7, with D maybe TRBD2 (6 bases). CDR3 length: 12 residues. V lost 5 bases to trimming and J lost 6 bases, with 11 bases between them. CDR1 SEHNR and CDR2 FQNEAQ come from the germline V gene (reference sequence). Here the CDR3 reads CASSPQEGEQYF. The CDR3 DNA reads as TGTGCCAGCAGCCCCCAGGAGGGCGAGCAGTACTTC. Combining the CDR3 with reference TRBV7-9 and TRBJ2-7 gives the whole variable domain DTGVSQNPRHKITKRGQNVTFRCDPISEHNRLYWYRQTLGQGPEFLTYFQNEAQLEKSRLLSDRFSAERPKGSFSTLEIQRTEQGDSAMYLCASSPQEGEQYFGPGTRLTVT.

V is TRBV7-9 and J is TRBJ2-5; D perhaps matches TRBD1 (5 bases). V was cut by 4 bases and J by 7 bases, with 13 bases left in between. The germline V gene encodes CDR1 SEHNR and CDR2 FQNEAQ (reference sequence). The CDR3 is made up of 13 amino acids. This CDR3 reads CASSSGASGTQYF. The CDR3 DNA reads TGTGCCAGCAGCTCTGGGGCTTCAGGGACCCAGTACTTC.

V usage is TRBV7-3 and J usage is TRBJ1-6; no firm D call. Looked up from germline, CDR1 is SGHTA and CDR2 is FQGTGA. V lost 5 bases and J 7 bases, leaving 9 bases between the germline ends. CDR3 length equals 13 residues. The CDR3 nucleotides read TGTGCCAGCAGCCCGGGAGGGAATTCACCCCTCCACTTT. This translates into CASSPGGNSPLHF.

This clone appeared once. The rearrangement uses TRBV5-1 and TRBJ2-5; 10 nucleotides line up with TRBD2. V shed 3 bases and J 4 bases; nucleotides not matched to a gene: 3. The CDR3 consists of 14 residues. The germline CDR1 and CDR2 sequences are SGHRS and YFSETQ. CDR3 DNA sequence: TGCGCCAGCAGCTCCCCTAGCGGGGGAGAGACCCAGTACTTC. It translates to CASSSPSGGETQYF.

The chain uses TRBV2 and TRBJ2-7, with a possible D match to TRBD2 (5 bases). This CDR3 is 13 amino acids long. Trimming cost V 3 bases and J 3 bases, with 9 bases left between them. In germline, CDR1 is SNHLY, CDR2 FYNNEI. The chain's CDR3 is CASSEDSVYEQYF. CDR3 bases: TGTGCCAGCAGTGAGGACTCGGTCTACGAGCAGTACTTC.

A word on this clone: Here the CDR3 omits its conserved ending phenylalanine or tryptophan, so a read error is the likely source. The gene calls are TRBV7-3 and TRBJ2-7, with D perhaps matching TRBD1 (5 bases). Germline-derived CDR1 and CDR2 are SGHTA and FQGTGA. V was shortened by 5 bases and J by 7 bases, with 18 bases between the two germline ends. The CDR3 runs 14 residues. This CDR3 reads CASSPRRRVEEQYL. CDR3 DNA: TGTGCCAGCAGCCCCCGCCGCAGGGTAGAGGAGCAGTACCTC.

DNA of the CDR3: TGTGCCTGGACTCCGGGACAGATGTACAATGAGCAGTTCTTC. Protein sequence: CAWTPGQMYNEQFF. V is TRBV30 and J is TRBJ2-1; the match to TRBD1 covers 7 bases. The CDR3 extends over 14 amino acids. The V gene's germline CDR1 is GTSNPN and CDR2 SVGIG (reference sequence). The junction had 7 bases not matched to a gene; V was cut back by 4 bases and J by 4 bases.

The rearrangement uses TRBV19 and TRBJ1-2; unclear D gene. CDR3 size: 13 residues. Germline lookup yields CDR1 LNHDA and CDR2 SQIVND (reference sequence). Trimming stripped 3 bases from V and 5 bases from J, with 10 bases between. The CDR3 is CASSITPQYGYTF. The CDR3, as DNA: TGTGCCAGTAGTATCACCCCCCAGTATGGCTACACCTTC.

The CDR3 spells CASSHSRGGPSSYNSPLHF. CDR3 in DNA: TGCGCCAGCAGCCACTCCCGAGGGGGACCGAGCTCCTATAATTCACCCCTCCACTTT. This chain uses TRBV5-1 with TRBJ1-6; D possibly corresponds to TRBD1 (6 bases). Trimming cost V 4 bases and J 0 bases, with 20 bases left between them. The CDR3 has 19 amino acids. From germline, CDR1 is SGHRS and CDR2 YFSETQ.

Only a few counts were recorded for this clone. The chain carries TRBV25-1 and TRBJ2-7; D is possibly TRBD1 (5 bases). V lost 6 bases, J lost 4 bases, and 19 bases lay in between. In germline, CDR1 is MGHDK, CDR2 SYGVNS. This CDR3 has 15 amino acids. CDR3 DNA: TGTGCCAGCAGCGGGCGACAGTCGAACCGATACGAGCAGTACTTC. Protein product: CASSGRQSNRYEQYF.

The chain carries TRBV11-2 and TRBJ2-7; the match to TRBD1 covers 8 bases. The CDR3 consists of 13 residues. V lost 5 bases, J lost 3 bases, and 3 bases stayed unmatched. Germline CDR1 reads SGHAT; CDR2 reads FQNNGV. The DNA for the CDR3 is TGTGCCAGCAGCAGAACAGGGGGCTACGAGCAGTACTTC. It encodes CASSRTGGYEQYF.